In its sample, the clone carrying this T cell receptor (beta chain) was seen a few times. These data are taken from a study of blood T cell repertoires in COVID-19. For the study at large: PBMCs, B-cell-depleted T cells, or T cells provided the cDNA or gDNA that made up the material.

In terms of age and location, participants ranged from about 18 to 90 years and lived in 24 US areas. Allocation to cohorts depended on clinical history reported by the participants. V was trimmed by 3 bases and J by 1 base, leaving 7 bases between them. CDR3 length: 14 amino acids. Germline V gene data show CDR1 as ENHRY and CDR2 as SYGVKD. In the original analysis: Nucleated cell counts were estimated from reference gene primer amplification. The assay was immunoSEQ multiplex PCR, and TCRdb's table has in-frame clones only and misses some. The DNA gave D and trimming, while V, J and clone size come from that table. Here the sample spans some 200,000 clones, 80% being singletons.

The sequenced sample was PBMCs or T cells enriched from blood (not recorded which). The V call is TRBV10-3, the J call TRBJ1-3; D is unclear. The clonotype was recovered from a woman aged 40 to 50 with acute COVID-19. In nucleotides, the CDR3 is TGTGCCATCAGTGAACCCCGGTCTGGAAACACCATATATTTT. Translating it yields CAISEPRSGNTIYF.